The table lists the clone carrying this T cell receptor beta chain with many counts. Its matching antigen is unknown. Researchers tagged individual cDNA molecules with unique molecular identifiers. TCRdb independently ran MiXCR on the 5' RACE reads; one entry per CDR3 protein. This sample has tens of thousands of distinct CDR3 sequences; 15% occur once, and the top ten carry 4.5% to 7%. This entry belongs to a study of early T cells in non-severe SARS-CoV-2 infection. Overall study context: Chains were not paired, and sequencing was done on bulk RNA from unsorted whole blood. Findings and limits, study-wide: VDJdb-based matching was biased toward anti-spike CD8 responses and missed private and CD4 specificities.

Germline-derived CDR1 and CDR2 are SGHTA and FQGNSA. V was cut by 3 bases and J by 3 bases, with 3 bases left in between. This CDR3 is 13 amino acids long. The chain joins TRBV7-2 to TRBJ2-6; no firm D call. The receptor comes from an adult who was a healthcare worker with PCR-confirmed SARS-CoV-2 infection or an uninfected control (not recorded which). The sequencing input was whole blood. CDR3 DNA: TGTGCCAGCAGCTTTTATGGGGCCAACGTCCTGACTTTC. Translation: CASSFYGANVLTF.